The 30 T cell receptor beta chains presented below share a single source sample, sequenced in a study of T-cell reconstitution after alpha-beta-depleted transplantation in children. The TCRbeta library was prepared with unique molecular identifiers. TCRdb processed the PCR reads anew with MiXCR; each CDR3 protein has one entry. The sample lists 200,000 to 300,000 distinct CDR3 sequences, 12% occurring once. Sequences were derived from PBMCs from the stem cell graft donor, sampled from the stem cell graft. These receptors all stem from a human donor who donated a stem cell graft to a child with acute lymphoblastic leukemia.

In this sample, this clonotype turned up many times. This chain connects TRBV5-1 to TRBJ2-2; the match to TRBD2 covers 9 bases. J gave up 6 bases and V 1 base, and 7 bases lay outside the gene matches. Germline CDR1 SGHRS, CDR2 YFSETQ. This CDR3 contains 16 residues. As DNA, the CDR3 is TGCGCCAGCAGCTTGACGGAAGCGGGAGGCCCCGGGGAGCTGTTTTTT. It codes for CASSLTEAGGPGELFF.

There are many counts of this clonotype. The J gene is TRBJ2-7, the V gene TRBV5-1; 8 bases are shared with TRBD1. CDR1 is SGHRS and CDR2 is YFSETQ in the germline V gene. The CDR3 runs 16 residues. J was trimmed by 3 bases and V by 4 bases; bases with no gene match: 12. In nucleotides, the CDR3 is TGCGCCAGCAGCCGGCCACCCGCAGGGGGCTTCTACGAGCAGTACTTC. This codes for CASSRPPAGGFYEQYF. The complete variable domain, with remaining parts taken from reference TRBV5-1 and TRBJ2-7, reads KAGVTQTPRYLIKTRGQQVTLSCSPISGHRSVSWYQQTPGQGLQFLFEYFSETQRNKGNFPGRFSGRQFSNSRSEMNVSTLELGDSALYLCASSRPPAGGFYEQYFGPGTRLTVT.

The genes are TRBV20-1 and TRBJ1-1, with no clear D. This CDR3 is built from 10 residues. V gave up 3 bases and J gave up 11 bases, with 10 bases separating them. Germline lookup yields CDR1 DFQATT and CDR2 SNEGSKA (reference sequence). CDR3 sequence reads: CSASFGSAFF. The CDR3 nucleotides are TGCAGTGCTAGTTTTGGGTCTGCTTTCTTT.

This clonotype has a count of ten or more. V usage is TRBV4-3 and J usage is TRBJ1-2, with 7 nucleotides matching TRBD1. V lost 1 base and J lost 4; bases outside the gene matches: 6. Germline CDR1 is LGHNA and CDR2 is YSLEER. The CDR3 runs to 15 residues. The CDR3 DNA reads as TGCGCCAGCAGCCAAGTCATGGGACAGCTCTATGGCTACACCTTC. Translated, it gives CASSQVMGQLYGYTF.

Comments on this clonotype: A much larger clone differs by one base, so this may be a read error. The CDR3, as DNA: TGCTGTGCCGAGGACAGGGGGCGGTACGAGCAGTACTTC. Its protein product is CCAEDRGRYEQYF. The V and J genes are TRBV20-1 and TRBJ2-7; TRBD1 matches 11 bases. Germline V gene lookup returns CDR1 DFQATT and CDR2 SNEGSKA (reference sequence). CDR3 length equals 13 residues.

This clonotype was recorded at least ten times. The V and J genes are TRBV4-2 and TRBJ2-7, with TRBD2 matching 8 bases. After removal of 4 bases from V and 2 bases from J, the junction contained 10 bases not matched to a gene. The germline CDR1 and CDR2 sequences are LGHNA and YNFKEQ. The CDR3 length is 16 residues. CDR3 loop: CASSRGRSVDPYEQYF. The CDR3 DNA is TGTGCCAGCAGCCGCGGGAGGTCCGTCGATCCCTACGAGCAGTACTTC.

This clonotype has ten or more counts. This rearrangement joins TRBV11-2 to TRBJ2-3; D unresolved. This CDR3 is 16 amino acids long. Germline CDR1 reads SGHAT; CDR2 reads FQNNGV. V was shortened by 1 base and J by 4 bases, with 15 bases between the two germline ends. The CDR3 bases are TGTGCCAGCAGCTTAGGTGTGGGTACAGCAGCAGATACGCAGTATTTT. Translated: CASSLGVGTAADTQYF.

The chain links TRBV30 to TRBJ1-3; tentatively, D is TRBD1 (6 bases). The CDR3 runs to 15 residues. V gave up 4 bases and J gave up 5 bases, with 18 bases separating them. The germline CDR1 and CDR2 sequences are GTSNPN and SVGIG (reference sequence). This CDR3 reads CAWTPQGRTRNTIYF. CDR3 bases: TGTGCCTGGACGCCCCAGGGGCGAACGAGAAACACCATATATTTT.

The genes are TRBV20-1 and TRBJ2-4; D ambiguous. CDR3 length: 14 amino acids. Germline V gives CDR1 DFQATT, CDR2 SNEGSKA (reference sequence). Trimming took off 3 bases at V and 6 bases at J, with 15 bases between the two ends. In DNA form, the CDR3 reads TGCAGTGCTAGTGGACCTCAACGCGGAAACATTCAGTACTTC. Protein product: CSASGPQRGNIQYF.

This clonotype was counted between two and nine times. The rearrangement links TRBV12-3 or TRBV12-4 to TRBJ2-7; a possible D gene is TRBD1 (6 bases). V was shortened by 4 bases and J by 2 bases, with 12 bases between the two germline ends. This CDR3 has 14 residues. CDR3 in amino acids: CASSSSGDPYEQYF. The CDR3 bases are TGTGCCAGCAGTTCTTCAGGGGATCCCTACGAGCAGTACTTC.

This clonotype was seen just once. The chain combines TRBV5-1 with TRBJ1-2; D may be TRBD1 (6 bases). CDR1 is SGHRS and CDR2 is YFSETQ in the germline V gene. The V end was cut by 5 bases, the J end by 6 bases, with 17 bases between. The CDR3 runs 14 residues. The CDR3 is CASRYSGEADGYTF. The CDR3 bases are TGCGCCAGCAGATATTCAGGGGAAGCGGATGGCTACACCTTC.

Points on this clonotype: This may come from a read error, since a much larger clone is one base off. This chain uses TRBV20-1 with TRBJ2-1; TRBD1 might be the D (5 bases). Germline V CDR1 and CDR2: DFQATT, SNEGSKA (reference sequence). V dropped 4 bases and J dropped 5 bases, with 15 bases sitting between them. CDR3 length equals 14 residues. The CDR3 reads CSATDPDRNNEQFF. The DNA for the CDR3 is TGCAGTGCTACAGATCCTGACAGAAACAATGAGCAGTTCTTC.

This clonotype was observed at least ten times. The rearrangement joins TRBV5-1 to TRBJ2-5; no firm D call. CDR1 is SGHRS and CDR2 is YFSETQ in the germline V gene. The V end lost 1 base, the J end lost 4 bases, and 8 bases lay between the germline ends. This CDR3 comprises 13 residues. The CDR3 region has the DNA TGCGCCAGCAGCTTGCGGGTGGCAGAGACCCAGTACTTC. Its translation is CASSLRVAETQYF.

This clonotype was counted a few times. The rearrangement joins TRBV27 to TRBJ2-2; D may be TRBD2 (5 bases). The germline V gene encodes CDR1 MNHEY and CDR2 SMNVEV (reference sequence). V dropped 4 bases and J dropped 6 bases, with 12 bases sitting between them. The CDR3 has 14 residues. CDR3: CASSYIAGAGELFF. The DNA for the CDR3 is TGTGCCAGCAGTTATATCGCGGGTGCCGGGGAGCTGTTTTTT.

This clonotype was seen repeatedly, ten times or more. J is TRBJ2-1 and V is TRBV12-3 or TRBV12-4, with D perhaps TRBD1 (5 bases). Trimming removed 5 bases at V and 2 bases at J, with 10 bases between. The CDR3 loop spans 14 amino acids. The CDR3 loop reads CASSQTGAYNEQFF. The CDR3 DNA follows: TGTGCCAGCAGTCAAACAGGAGCCTACAATGAGCAGTTCTTC.

In this sample, this clonotype turned up once. V gene TRBV13 combines with J gene TRBJ2-3, with TRBD1 matching 9 bases. There are 15 residues in the CDR3. Germline values: CDR1 PRHDT, CDR2 FYEKMQ (reference sequence). V dropped 3 bases and J dropped 4; count of bases not matched to a gene: 5. CDR3 protein: CASSFGTGYSDTQYF. CDR3 nucleotide sequence: TGTGCCAGCAGCTTTGGGACAGGGTATTCAGATACGCAGTATTTT.

The chain joins TRBV20-1 to TRBJ2-7; D is uncertain. Trimming pared 3 bases from V and 4 bases from J, leaving 13 bases between. The CDR3 has 13 residues. In germline, CDR1 is DFQATT, CDR2 SNEGSKA (reference sequence). CDR3 in DNA: TGCAGTGCTAGTCGGGTTTCAGTGTACGAGCAGTACTTC. It encodes CSASRVSVYEQYF.

This clonotype was detected ten times or more. This rearrangement joins TRBV5-1 to TRBJ2-7, with unresolved D. The CDR3 totals 13 residues. Trimming cost V 1 base and J 3 bases, with 8 bases left between them. Germline CDR1 is SGHRS and CDR2 is YFSETQ. CDR3 DNA: TGCGCCAGCAGCTTGTTGGAGTTCTACGAGCAGTACTTC. It codes for CASSLLEFYEQYF.

At least ten counts were recorded for this clonotype. The genes are TRBV6-1 and TRBJ1-1, with D possibly matching TRBD1 (6 bases). The germline CDR1 and CDR2 sequences are MNHNS and SASEGT. CDR3 length: 15 residues. Between the trimmed V and J ends, which lost 1 base and 2 bases, there was a span of 11 bases. The CDR3 nucleotides are TGTGCCAGCAGTGAAGGGACAGTAACAAACACTGAAGCTTTCTTT. Encoded protein: CASSEGTVTNTEAFF.

The chain carries TRBV30 and TRBJ1-6; no definite D call. The V end was cut by 0 bases, the J end by 4 bases, with 16 bases between. The CDR3 contains 17 residues. The germline gives CDR1 GTSNPN, CDR2 SVGIG (reference sequence). CDR3 bases: TGTGCCTGGAGTGTGAGAAGGTTTCCTGTTTATAATTCACCCCTCCACTTT. Translated: CAWSVRRFPVYNSPLHF.

The sample holds many counts of this clonotype. The chain's CDR3 is CATSGRVSYNEQFF. The CDR3, as DNA: TGTGCCACCAGCGGAAGGGTCTCCTACAATGAGCAGTTCTTC. The J gene is TRBJ2-1, the V gene TRBV15; the D is unclear. The CDR3 runs 14 residues. Looked up from germline, CDR1 is LNHNV and CDR2 is YYDKDF (reference sequence). Between the trimmed V and J ends, which lost 5 bases and 0 bases, there was a span of 8 bases.

The sample holds many counts of this clonotype. The gene calls are TRBV18 and TRBJ2-5; 8 bases fit TRBD1. This CDR3 is 14 amino acids long. Germline V gene data show CDR1 as KGHSH and CDR2 as LQKENI. V lost 3 bases to trimming and J lost 6 bases; unmatched junction nucleotides: 6. CDR3 sequence reads: CASSPPDRVKTQYF. The CDR3 DNA reads TGTGCCAGCTCACCTCCGGACAGGGTGAAGACCCAGTACTTC.

Ten or more counts support this clonotype. This chain connects TRBV20-1 to TRBJ2-3; weak D call: TRBD2 (6 bases). The germline CDR1 and CDR2 sequences are DFQATT and SNEGSKA (reference sequence). CDR3 length: 15 amino acids. V was cut by 2 bases and J by 1 base, with 13 bases left in between. CDR3 sequence reads: CSARPIADGTDTQYF. The CDR3 nucleotides read TGCAGTGCTAGACCTATAGCGGATGGCACAGATACGCAGTATTTT.

This clonotype was recorded many times. The chain joins TRBV20-1 to TRBJ1-4; TRBD1 might be the D (5 bases). The CDR3 totals 13 residues. Trimming left V 6 bases short and J 4 bases short, with 12 bases between. The V gene's germline CDR1 is DFQATT and CDR2 SNEGSKA (reference sequence). DNA for the CDR3: TGCAGTGCCGGGGACGACTTTAATGAAAAACTGTTTTTT. It encodes CSAGDDFNEKLFF.

This clonotype appeared many times. The chain links TRBV12-3 or TRBV12-4 to TRBJ2-5; the D gene could be TRBD1 or TRBD2 (6 bases each). V gave up 1 base and J gave up 5 bases, with 8 bases separating them. CDR3 length: 13 residues. CDR3 nucleotides: TGTGCCAGCAGTTTAGGGAGGGGGGAGACCCAGTACTTC. It is translated as CASSLGRGETQYF.

V usage is TRBV4-3 and J usage is TRBJ1-1, with D possibly TRBD1 on 6 matching bases. This CDR3 is 16 amino acids long. CDR1 is LGHNA and CDR2 is YSLEER in the germline V gene. V dropped 4 bases and J dropped 5 bases, with 20 bases sitting between them. The CDR3 loop reads CASSPHVTGLGTEAFF. CDR3 nucleotides: TGCGCCAGCAGCCCCCACGTGACAGGATTAGGGACTGAAGCTTTCTTT.

This clonotype was recorded many times. The V and J genes are TRBV28 and TRBJ2-2; 7 bases are shared with TRBD1. This CDR3 contains 15 residues. Germline V gene sequence: CDR1 MDHEN, CDR2 SYDVKM. V lost 5 bases, J lost 2 bases, and 5 bases stayed unmatched. CDR3 loop: CASSPGQLNTGELFF. CDR3 nucleotides: TGTGCCAGCAGTCCGGGACAGCTTAACACCGGGGAGCTGTTTTTT.

This chain links TRBV7-3 with TRBJ1-1; 7 bases are shared with TRBD1. This CDR3 contains 14 residues. From germline, CDR1 is SGHTA and CDR2 FQGTGA. Trimming at V came to 5 bases and at J to 2 bases, leaving 5 bases not matched to a gene. CDR3: CASSQGGSNTEAFF. The DNA for the CDR3 is TGTGCCAGCAGCCAGGGGGGATCAAACACTGAAGCTTTCTTT.

This clonotype was recorded at least ten times. The chain recombines TRBV20-1 with TRBJ2-5; possibly TRBD1 for D (5 bases). Germline CDR1 and CDR2: DFQATT and SNEGSKA (reference sequence). This CDR3 is 13 amino acids long. The V end was cut by 6 bases, the J end by 4 bases, with 15 bases between. The CDR3 bases are TGCAGTGCCAGCAACTTAGGGGTAGAGACCCAGTACTTC. Translating it yields CSASNLGVETQYF.

This rearrangement joins TRBV20-1 to TRBJ2-7; 10 nucleotides match TRBD2. The V segment lost 0 bases and the J segment 4 bases; nucleotides outside the gene matches: 9. CDR3 length equals 16 residues. Germline V lookup: CDR1 DFQATT, CDR2 SNEGSKA (reference sequence). CDR3 protein: CSARDPSGRARYEQYF. CDR3 coding DNA: TGCAGTGCTAGAGATCCCAGCGGGAGGGCCAGATACGAGCAGTACTTC.